This T cell receptor (beta chain) comes out of a study of identical twins. MiXCR was run by TCRdb on the 5' RACE reads, yielding one entry per CDR3 protein. The profile shows 1.5 million to 2 million distinct CDR3 sequences, more than 30% of them singletons. This clonotype came up a few times. The CDR3 is 11 residues long. The germline V gene has CDR1 ENHRY and CDR2 SYGVKD. V lost 0 bases to trimming and J lost 7 bases, with 2 bases between them. The sequenced sample was cord blood. The gene calls are TRBV10-3 and TRBJ2-3, with D unclear. The TCR originated in a newborn girl in good health. The CDR3 reads CAISESYTQYF. In nucleotides, the CDR3 is TGTGCCATCAGTGAGTCATATACGCAGTATTTT.